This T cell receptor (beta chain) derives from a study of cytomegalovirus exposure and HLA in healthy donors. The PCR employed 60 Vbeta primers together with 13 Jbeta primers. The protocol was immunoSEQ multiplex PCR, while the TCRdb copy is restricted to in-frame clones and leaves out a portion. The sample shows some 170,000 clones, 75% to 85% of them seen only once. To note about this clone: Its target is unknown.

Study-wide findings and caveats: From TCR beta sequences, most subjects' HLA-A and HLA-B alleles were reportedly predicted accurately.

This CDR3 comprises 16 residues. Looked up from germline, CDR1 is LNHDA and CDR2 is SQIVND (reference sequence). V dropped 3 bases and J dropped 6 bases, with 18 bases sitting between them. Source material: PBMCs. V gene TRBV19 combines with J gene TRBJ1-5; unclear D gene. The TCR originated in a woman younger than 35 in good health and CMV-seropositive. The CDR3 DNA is TGTGCCAGTAGTATTGGTGCGGGCGGGGTTAGTCAGCCCCAGCATTTT. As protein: CASSIGAGGVSQPQHF.